The 12 T cell receptor beta chains below all came from one sample that was sequenced in a study of T cells in Graves' hyperthyroidism and ophthalmopathy. TCR beta CDR3 region amplification was performed from RNA transcripts. Primed by the HTBI set, a first-round RT-PCR was run on the TCR CDR3. Using its own MiXCR run on the multiplex PCR reads, TCRdb lists one record per CDR3 protein. The repertoire consists of about 250,000 distinct CDR3 sequences, with approximately 23% occurring once and the leading ten covering about a third. Sample: blood. The receptor set was obtained from a woman between 40 and 55 years old with Graves' ophthalmopathy.

V is TRBV20-1 and J is TRBJ2-7, with TRBD2 identical over 9 bases. CDR3 length equals 15 residues. The V and J ends lost 3 bases and 0 bases, in that order; junction bases with no gene match: 6. Germline V gene lookup returns CDR1 DFQATT and CDR2 SNEGSKA (reference sequence). The CDR3 region has the DNA TGCAGTGCTAGGTCTGCGGGAGGGAACTCCTACGAGCAGTACTTC. Translated, it gives CSARSAGGNSYEQYF.

This clonotype was recorded at least ten times. The V gene is TRBV28, the J gene TRBJ1-5; D unresolved. Per germline, CDR1 MDHEN and CDR2 SYDVKM. The V and J ends lost 4 bases and 11 bases respectively, with 21 bases between them. This CDR3 contains 15 residues. The CDR3: CASSSTAGIIMAQHF. In DNA, the CDR3 is TGTGCCAGCAGTTCCACTGCAGGTATAATCATGGCCCAGCATTTT.

This clonotype was observed many times. The chain recombines TRBV10-3 with TRBJ2-5, with TRBD2 matching over 8 bases. The CDR3 sequence is 14 residues long. V shed 8 bases, J shed 3 bases, and the junction held 8 bases outside the gene matches. Germline lookup yields CDR1 ENHRY and CDR2 SYGVKD. CDR3 DNA: TGTGCCATCGGGTTTGCGGGACTAGAAGAGACCCAGTACTTC. Translation: CAIGFAGLEETQYF.

This clonotype was recorded a few times. Being one base from a much bigger clone, this may be a read error. The CDR3 end shows no conserved phenylalanine or tryptophan, and so a read error is likely. J is TRBJ1-5 and V is TRBV28; D gene unclear. Trimming cost V 9 bases and J 4 bases, with 10 bases left between them. Looked up from germline, CDR1 is MDHEN and CDR2 is SYDVKM. The CDR3 is 12 residues long. CDR3 bases: TGTGCCAGTCAACCGGATAATCAGCCCCAGCATCTT. Translation: CASQPDNQPQHL.

This clonotype occurred many times. CDR3 region: CASSPSRMFYEQYF. DNA of the CDR3: TGTGCCAGCAGCCCCTCGAGGATGTTCTACGAGCAGTACTTC. The chain links TRBV7-8 to TRBJ2-7, with D hard to call. The V end lost 5 bases, the J end lost 3 bases, and 14 bases lay between the germline ends. The CDR3 sequence is 14 residues long. CDR1 is SGHVS, CDR2 FQNEAQ, per germline.

The table lists this clonotype with a few counts. For the CDR3, the DNA is TGCGCCAGCAGCGGGGGTGGGGGGGTGGACTACGAGCAGTACTTC. Its translation is CASSGGGGVDYEQYF. The V and J genes are TRBV5-1 and TRBJ2-7; 7 nucleotides align to TRBD2. This CDR3 spans 15 amino acids. Trimming removed 4 bases from V and 3 bases from J; junction bases left unmatched: 10. The germline V gene encodes CDR1 SGHRS and CDR2 YFSETQ.

Many counts were recorded for this clonotype. The chain employs TRBV20-1 and TRBJ2-5, with D perhaps matching TRBD1 or TRBD2 (5 bases each). Trimming removed 5 bases from V and 3 bases from J, with 19 bases in between. The germline CDR1 and CDR2 sequences are DFQATT and SNEGSKA (reference sequence). CDR3 length: 15 amino acids. CDR3 nucleotide sequence: TGCAGTGCTGACGACGGGGCCCCAGCAAAAGAGACCCAGTACTTC. Translated, it gives CSADDGAPAKETQYF.

Ten or more counts support this clonotype. V and J are TRBV20-1 and TRBJ2-4, with D possibly matching TRBD1 (6 bases). The CDR3 consists of 13 residues. Trimming pared 3 bases from V and 6 bases from J, leaving 12 bases between. Germline V gene data show CDR1 as DFQATT and CDR2 as SNEGSKA (reference sequence). CDR3 nucleotides: TGCAGTGCTAGCTTGGGACAAAGAAACATTCAGTACTTC. Its translation: CSASLGQRNIQYF.

This clonotype was observed many times. V gene TRBV29-1 combines with J gene TRBJ2-5; perhaps TRBD2 as D (6 bases). The germline gives CDR1 SQVTM, CDR2 ANQGSEA. This CDR3 contains 13 residues. Trimming stripped 1 base from V and 5 bases from J, with 11 bases between. The CDR3 bases are TGCAGCGTTGAAGGAGCCGGGAGTGAGACCCAGTACTTC. It encodes CSVEGAGSETQYF.

Regarding this clonotype: One base away lies a much larger clone, so this may be a sequencing read error. The chain employs TRBV30 and TRBJ2-2; 7 bases agree with TRBD1. CDR3 size: 15 residues. With V trimmed by 2 bases and J by 8 bases, 11 bases remained unmatched. CDR1 GTSNPN and CDR2 SVGIG come from the germline V gene (reference sequence). The DNA of the CDR3 is TGTGCCTGGAGTCCCCGCGACAGGGCTTTGGGGGAGCTGTTTTTT. Encoded protein: CAWSPRDRALGELFF.

The genes are TRBV6-2 or TRBV6-3 and TRBJ2-7; the D gene is possibly TRBD1 (6 bases). The assigned J gene may be wrong: the sequence end matches TRBJ2-1 better. The germline CDR1 and CDR2 sequences are MNHEY and SVGEGT. This CDR3 has 14 amino acids. The CDR3 reads CASSSTQGLGEQFF. The CDR3 region has the DNA TGTGCCAGCAGCTCCACACAGGGTTTAGGCGAGCAGTTCTTC.

V and J are TRBV4-1 and TRBJ2-2; D is unresolved. V gave up 4 bases and J gave up 1 base, with 13 bases separating them. CDR3 length: 16 amino acids. The germline CDR1 and CDR2 sequences are MGHRA and YSYEKL. CDR3 sequence: CASSRTETKNTGELFF. The CDR3 bases are TGCGCCAGCAGCCGAACAGAGACGAAGAACACCGGGGAGCTGTTTTTT.